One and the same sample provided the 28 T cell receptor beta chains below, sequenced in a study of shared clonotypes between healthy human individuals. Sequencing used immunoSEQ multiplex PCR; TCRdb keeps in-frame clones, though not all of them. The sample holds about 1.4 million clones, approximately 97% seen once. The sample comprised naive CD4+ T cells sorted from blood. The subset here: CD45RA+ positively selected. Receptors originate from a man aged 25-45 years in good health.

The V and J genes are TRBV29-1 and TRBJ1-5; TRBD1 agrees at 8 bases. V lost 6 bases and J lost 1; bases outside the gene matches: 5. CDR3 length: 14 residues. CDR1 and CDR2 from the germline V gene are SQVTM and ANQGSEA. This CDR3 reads CSVGNRGSNQPQHF. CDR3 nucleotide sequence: TGCAGCGTCGGGAACAGGGGGAGCAATCAGCCCCAGCATTTT.

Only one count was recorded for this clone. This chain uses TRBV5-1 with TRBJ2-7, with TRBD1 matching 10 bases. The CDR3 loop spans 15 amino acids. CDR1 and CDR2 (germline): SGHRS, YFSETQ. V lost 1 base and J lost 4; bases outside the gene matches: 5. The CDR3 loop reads CASSLLGQGQYEQYF. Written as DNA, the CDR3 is TGCGCCAGCAGCTTGTTGGGACAGGGGCAATACGAGCAGTACTTC.

Written as DNA, the CDR3 is TGTGCCAGCAGCCGTCGGACCGCTGACACAGATACGCAGTATTTT. It specifies CASSRRTADTDTQYF. The chain is built from TRBV2 and TRBJ2-3; D call uncertain. Germline-derived CDR1 and CDR2 are SNHLY and FYNNEI. This CDR3 spans 15 amino acids. V lost 6 bases to trimming and J lost 2 bases, with 15 bases between them.

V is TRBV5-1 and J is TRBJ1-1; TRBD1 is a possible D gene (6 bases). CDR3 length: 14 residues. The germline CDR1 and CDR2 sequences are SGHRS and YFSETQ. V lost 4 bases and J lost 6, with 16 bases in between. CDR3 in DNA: TGCGCCAGCAGCACCCTGGGGGCACGGGCTGAAGCTTTCTTT. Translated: CASSTLGARAEAFF. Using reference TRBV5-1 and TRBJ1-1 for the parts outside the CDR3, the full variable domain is KAGVTQTPRYLIKTRGQQVTLSCSPISGHRSVSWYQQTPGQGLQFLFEYFSETQRNKGNFPGRFSGRQFSNSRSEMNVSTLELGDSALYLCASSTLGARAEAFFGQGTRLTVV.

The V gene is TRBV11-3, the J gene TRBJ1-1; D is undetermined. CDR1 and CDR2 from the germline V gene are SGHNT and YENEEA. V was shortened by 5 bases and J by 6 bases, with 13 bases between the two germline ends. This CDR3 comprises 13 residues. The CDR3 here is CASSRVNGAEAFF. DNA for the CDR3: TGTGCCAGCAGCAGGGTGAATGGGGCTGAAGCTTTCTTT.

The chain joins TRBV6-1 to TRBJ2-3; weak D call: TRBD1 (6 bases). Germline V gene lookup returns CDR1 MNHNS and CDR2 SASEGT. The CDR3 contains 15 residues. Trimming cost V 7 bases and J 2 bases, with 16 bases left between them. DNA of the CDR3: TGTGCCAGCAAGAGACTTCAGGGGACCACAGATACGCAGTATTTT. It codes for CASKRLQGTTDTQYF.

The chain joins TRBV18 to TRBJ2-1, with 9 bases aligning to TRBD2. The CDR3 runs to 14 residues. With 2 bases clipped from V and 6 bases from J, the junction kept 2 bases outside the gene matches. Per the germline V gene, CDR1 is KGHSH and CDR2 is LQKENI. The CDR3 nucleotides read TGTGCCAGCTCACCAGGGACTAGCTCCAATGAGCAGTTCTTC. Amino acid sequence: CASSPGTSSNEQFF.

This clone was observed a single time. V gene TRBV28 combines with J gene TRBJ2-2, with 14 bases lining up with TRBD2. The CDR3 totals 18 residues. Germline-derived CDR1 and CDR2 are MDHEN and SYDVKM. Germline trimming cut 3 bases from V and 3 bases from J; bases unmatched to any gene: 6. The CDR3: CASSFLGLAGDDTGELFF. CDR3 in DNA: TGTGCCAGCAGTTTCCTGGGACTAGCGGGAGACGACACCGGGGAGCTGTTTTTT.

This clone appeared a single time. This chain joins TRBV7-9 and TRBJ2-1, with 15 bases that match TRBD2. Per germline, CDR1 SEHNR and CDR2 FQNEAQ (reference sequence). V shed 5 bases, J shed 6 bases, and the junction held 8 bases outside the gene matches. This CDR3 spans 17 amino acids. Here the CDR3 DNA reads TGTGCCAGCAGCCAAGGACTAGCGGGAGGGCCGCCCAATGAGCAGTTCTTC. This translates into CASSQGLAGGPPNEQFF.

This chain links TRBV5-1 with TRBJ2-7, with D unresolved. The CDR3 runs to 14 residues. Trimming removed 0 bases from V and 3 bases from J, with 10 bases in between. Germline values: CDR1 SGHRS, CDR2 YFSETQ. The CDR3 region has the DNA TGCGCCAGCAGCTTGGGGGGTGTCGGCTACGAGCAGTACTTC. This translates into CASSLGGVGYEQYF. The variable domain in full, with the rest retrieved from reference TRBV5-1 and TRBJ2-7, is KAGVTQTPRYLIKTRGQQVTLSCSPISGHRSVSWYQQTPGQGLQFLFEYFSETQRNKGNFPGRFSGRQFSNSRSEMNVSTLELGDSALYLCASSLGGVGYEQYFGPGTRLTVT.

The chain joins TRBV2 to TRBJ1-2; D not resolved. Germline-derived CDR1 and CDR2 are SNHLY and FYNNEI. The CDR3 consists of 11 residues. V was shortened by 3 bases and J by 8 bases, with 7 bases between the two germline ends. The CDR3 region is CASSDMGGYTF. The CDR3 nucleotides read TGTGCCAGCAGTGACATGGGGGGCTACACCTTC.

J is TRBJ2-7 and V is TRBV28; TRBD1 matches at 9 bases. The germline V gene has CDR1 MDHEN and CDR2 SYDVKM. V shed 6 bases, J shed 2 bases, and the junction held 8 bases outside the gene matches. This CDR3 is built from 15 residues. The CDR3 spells CASRGPGQGPYEQYF. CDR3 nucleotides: TGTGCCAGCAGGGGACCGGGACAGGGCCCCTACGAGCAGTACTTC.

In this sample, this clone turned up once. This chain's CDR3 is CASSFGRGLGETQYF. The CDR3 nucleotides are TGCGCCAGCAGCTTTGGACGGGGCCTGGGAGAGACCCAGTACTTC. This chain links TRBV5-1 with TRBJ2-5; D tentatively fits TRBD1 or TRBD2 (5 bases each). V dropped 2 bases and J dropped 4 bases, with 15 bases sitting between them. The CDR3 loop spans 15 amino acids. Germline lookup yields CDR1 SGHRS and CDR2 YFSETQ.

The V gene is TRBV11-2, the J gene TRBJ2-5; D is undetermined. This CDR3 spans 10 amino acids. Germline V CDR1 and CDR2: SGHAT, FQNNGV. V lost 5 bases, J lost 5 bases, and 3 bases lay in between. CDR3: CASSAETQYF. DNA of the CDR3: TGTGCCAGCAGCGCCGAGACCCAGTACTTC.

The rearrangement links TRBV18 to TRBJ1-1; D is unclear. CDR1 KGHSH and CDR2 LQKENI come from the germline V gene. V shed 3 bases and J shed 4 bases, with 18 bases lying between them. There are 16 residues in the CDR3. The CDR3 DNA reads TGTGCCAGCTCACCCGAGAATCTTGGGATAGGCACTGAAGCTTTCTTT. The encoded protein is CASSPENLGIGTEAFF.

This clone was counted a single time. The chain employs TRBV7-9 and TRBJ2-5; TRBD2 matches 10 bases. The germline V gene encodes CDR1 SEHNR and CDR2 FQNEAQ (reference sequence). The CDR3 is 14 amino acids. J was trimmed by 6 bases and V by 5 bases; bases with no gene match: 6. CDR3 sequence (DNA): TGTGCCAGCAGCCCAAGCGGGAGGGAACAGACCCAGTACTTC. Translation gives CASSPSGREQTQYF.

The CDR3 sequence: CASSRPGTSWYSYEQYF. The DNA of the CDR3 is TGTGCCAGCAGCCGTCCCGGGACTAGCTGGTACTCCTACGAGCAGTACTTC. V and J are TRBV5-6 and TRBJ2-7; 9 bases are a match to TRBD2. V dropped 4 bases and J dropped 0; count of bases not matched to a gene: 11. The CDR3 extends over 17 amino acids. Germline-derived CDR1 and CDR2 are SGHDT and YYEEEE.

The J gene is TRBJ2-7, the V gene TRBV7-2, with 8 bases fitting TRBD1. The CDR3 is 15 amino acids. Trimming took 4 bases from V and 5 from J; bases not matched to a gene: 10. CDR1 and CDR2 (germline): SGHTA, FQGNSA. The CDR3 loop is CASSSSRTGKNEQYF. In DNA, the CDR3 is TGTGCCAGCAGCTCAAGCCGGACAGGGAAGAACGAGCAGTACTTC. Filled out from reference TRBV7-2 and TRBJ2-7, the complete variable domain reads GAGVSQSPSNKVTEKGKDVELRCDPISGHTALYWYRQSLGQGLEFLIYFQGNSAPDKSGLPSDRFSAERTGGSVSTLTIQRTQQEDSAVYLCASSSSRTGKNEQYFGPGTRLTVT.

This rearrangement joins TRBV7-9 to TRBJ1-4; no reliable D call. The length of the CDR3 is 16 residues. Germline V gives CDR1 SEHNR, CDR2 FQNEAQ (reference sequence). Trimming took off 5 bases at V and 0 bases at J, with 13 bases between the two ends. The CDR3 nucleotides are TGTGCCAGCAGCCCCGGGCGGATTACAACTAATGAAAAACTGTTTTTT. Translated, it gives CASSPGRITTNEKLFF.

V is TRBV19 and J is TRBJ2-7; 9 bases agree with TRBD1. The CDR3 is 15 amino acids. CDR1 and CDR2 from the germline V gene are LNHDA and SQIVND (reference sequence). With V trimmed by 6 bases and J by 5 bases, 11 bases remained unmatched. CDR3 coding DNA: TGTGCCAGTAGAGGACCGGGACAGGGAGCCCACGAGCAGTACTTC. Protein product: CASRGPGQGAHEQYF. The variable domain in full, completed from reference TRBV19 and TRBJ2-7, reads DGGITQSPKYLFRKEGQNVTLSCEQNLNHDAMYWYRQDPGQGLRLIYYSQIVNDFQKGDIAEGYSVSREKKESFPLTVTSAQKNPTAFYLCASRGPGQGAHEQYFGPGTRLTVT.

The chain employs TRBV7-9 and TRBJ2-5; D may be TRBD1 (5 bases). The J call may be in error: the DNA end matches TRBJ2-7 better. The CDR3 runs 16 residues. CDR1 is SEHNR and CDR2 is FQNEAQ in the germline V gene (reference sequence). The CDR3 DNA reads TGTGCCAGCAGCTTAGTTCTAACAGGTCAACCCTACGAGCAGTACTTC. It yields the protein CASSLVLTGQPYEQYF.

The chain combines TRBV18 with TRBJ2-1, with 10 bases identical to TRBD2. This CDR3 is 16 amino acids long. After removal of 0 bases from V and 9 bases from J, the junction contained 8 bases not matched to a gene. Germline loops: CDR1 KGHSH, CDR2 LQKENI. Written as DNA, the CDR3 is TGTGCCAGCTCACCACCGTCCAGCGGGAGGGCGGGTGAGCAGTTCTTC. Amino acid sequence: CASSPPSSGRAGEQFF.

The CDR3 here is CASSPGLAGRDTQYF. The CDR3 nucleotides read TGTGCCAGCAGCCCTGGACTAGCGGGGAGGGATACGCAGTATTTT. This chain links TRBV14 with TRBJ2-3; 12 bases match TRBD2. This CDR3 has 15 residues. V shed 4 bases, J shed 6 bases, and the junction held 5 bases outside the gene matches. Germline assignment: CDR1 SGHDN and CDR2 FVKESK.

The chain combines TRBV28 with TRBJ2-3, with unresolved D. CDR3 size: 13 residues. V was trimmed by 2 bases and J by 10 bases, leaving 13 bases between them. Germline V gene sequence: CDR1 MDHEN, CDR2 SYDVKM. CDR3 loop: CASSLLSSVSQYF. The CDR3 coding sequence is TGTGCCAGCAGTTTACTCTCGAGCGTCTCGCAGTATTTT.

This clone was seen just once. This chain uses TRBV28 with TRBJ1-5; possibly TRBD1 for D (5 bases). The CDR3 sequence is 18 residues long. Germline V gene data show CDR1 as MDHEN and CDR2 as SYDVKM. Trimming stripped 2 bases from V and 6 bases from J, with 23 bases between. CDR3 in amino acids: CASSLAGRRQGSGQPQHF. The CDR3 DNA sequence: TGTGCCAGCAGTTTAGCTGGCCGGCGTCAGGGATCCGGTCAGCCCCAGCATTTT.

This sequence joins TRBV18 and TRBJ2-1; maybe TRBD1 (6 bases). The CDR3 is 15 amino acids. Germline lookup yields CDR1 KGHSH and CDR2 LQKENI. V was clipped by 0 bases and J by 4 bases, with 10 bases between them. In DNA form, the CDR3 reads TGTGCCAGCTCACCACCAGGGGGTTTATACAATGAGCAGTTCTTC. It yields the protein CASSPPGGLYNEQFF.

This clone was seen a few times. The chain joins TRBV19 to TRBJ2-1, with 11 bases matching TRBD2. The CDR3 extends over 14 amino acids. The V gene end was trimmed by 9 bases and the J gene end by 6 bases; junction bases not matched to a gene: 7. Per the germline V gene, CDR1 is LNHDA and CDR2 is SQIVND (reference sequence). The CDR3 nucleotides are TGTGCCAGCCGGCTAGCGGGAGGACCCAATGAGCAGTTCTTC. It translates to CASRLAGGPNEQFF.

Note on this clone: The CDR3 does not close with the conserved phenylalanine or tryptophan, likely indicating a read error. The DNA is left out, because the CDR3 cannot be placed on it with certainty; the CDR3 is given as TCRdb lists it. CDR3 amino acids: CVAFRGGH. The rearrangement joins TRBV10-1 to TRBJ2-7. The germline CDR1 and CDR2 sequences are WNHNN and SYGVQD (reference sequence). Including both end residues, the CDR3 is 8 amino acids long.